The text below deals with one TCR beta chain. In the naive CD8 group, cells lacked CD45RO and were positively selected for CCR7, so terminally differentiated effector memory CD45RA+ cells were left out. Adult donors, all healthy and HIV-negative, had no recent acute infections or vaccinations. Germline V gene data show CDR1 as MNHEY and CDR2 as SVGAGI. V gave up 4 bases and J gave up 6 bases, with 12 bases separating them. The CDR3 runs 13 residues. The assay was immunoSEQ multiplex PCR, and TCRdb's table has in-frame clones only and misses some. The repertoire holds roughly 2.1 million clones, around 93% seen once, with under 2% in the top ten. This sample was taken from a study of shared clonotypes between healthy human individuals. Study summary: Each donor's CD4 naive and CD4 memory cells filled three plates apiece, CD8 naive two, and CD8 memory one.

This chain joins TRBV6-5 and TRBJ1-2; D may be TRBD1 (5 bases). The source material was naive CD8+ T cells from PBMCs. The receptor was derived from a young man in good health. Some clones in this sample may be carry-over from other donors' samples. In nucleotides, the CDR3 is TGTGCCAGCAGTTTGGGGACGGGCGATGGCTACACCTTC. Protein sequence: CASSLGTGDGYTF.